Below are 18 T cell receptor beta chains sequenced from a single sample in a study of T-cell reconstitution after alpha-beta-depleted transplantation in children. Unique molecular identifiers tagged the TCRbeta library. MiXCR, applied by TCRdb to the PCR reads, yields one record per CDR3 protein. This table holds fewer than 450,000 distinct CDR3 sequences, 15% to 20% found once. The source was PBMCs, mostly from graft donor cells, collected 360 days after TCRalphabeta/CD19-depleted stem cell transplant. The receptors shown here come from a male patient aged 2-9 years who had a stem cell transplant for acute lymphoblastic leukemia, so the T cells may come from the graft donor.

This clonotype was seen a few times. V is TRBV30 and J is TRBJ1-4; D perhaps matches TRBD1 (5 bases). In germline, CDR1 is GTSNPN, CDR2 SVGIG (reference sequence). V dropped 2 bases and J dropped 0 bases, with 13 bases sitting between them. This CDR3 spans 16 amino acids. The CDR3 sequence is CAWSTDSLATNEKLFF. The CDR3 DNA follows: TGTGCCTGGAGTACCGACAGCCTCGCAACTAATGAAAAACTGTTTTTT.

This clonotype was found a few times. The chain has TRBV7-9 and TRBJ2-7; D is perhaps TRBD1 (6 bases). The ends were cut back, 4 bases at V and 4 bases at J, with 14 bases in the middle. The length of the CDR3 is 14 residues. Per the germline V gene, CDR1 is SEHNR and CDR2 is FQNEAQ (reference sequence). The CDR3 nucleotides read TGTGCCAGCAGCTCTCCGGGACATTCGTACGAGCAGTACTTC. Its translation is CASSSPGHSYEQYF.

The chain's CDR3 is CASREMANTGELFF. The CDR3 DNA reads TGTGCCAGCAGGGAGATGGCGAACACCGGGGAGCTGTTTTTT. J is TRBJ2-2 and V is TRBV5-5; D call uncertain. Trimming pared 5 bases from V and 0 bases from J, leaving 8 bases between. The CDR3 runs 14 residues. Germline CDR1 SGHKS, CDR2 YYEKEE (reference sequence).

This clonotype was seen only a few times. This chain joins TRBV29-1 and TRBJ1-2; TRBD1 matches 9 bases. After removal of 4 bases from V and 8 bases from J, the junction contained 5 bases not matched to a gene. The CDR3 is 12 amino acids. Per germline, CDR1 SQVTM and CDR2 ANQGSEA. The CDR3 here is CSVGGQGEGYTF. DNA for the CDR3: TGCAGCGTTGGGGGACAGGGTGAAGGCTACACCTTC.

This chain joins TRBV5-6 and TRBJ2-2; D uncertain. V was cut by 0 bases and J by 0 bases, with 9 bases left in between. Germline CDR1 SGHDT, CDR2 YYEEEE. The CDR3 spans 16 residues. The CDR3 spells CASSLDPTSNTGELFF. DNA of the CDR3: TGTGCCAGCAGCTTGGATCCGACTTCGAACACCGGGGAGCTGTTTTTT.

V is TRBV6-2 or TRBV6-3 and J is TRBJ2-5; D ambiguous. CDR3 size: 14 residues. Germline loops: CDR1 MNHEY, CDR2 SVGEGT. Trimming pared 2 bases from V and 1 base from J, leaving 8 bases between. Here the CDR3 DNA reads TGTGCCAGCAGTTACCACAGCTCCCAAGAGACCCAGTACTTC. The encoded protein is CASSYHSSQETQYF.

V is TRBV25-1 and J is TRBJ2-7, with D tentatively TRBD1 (6 bases). Trimming cost V 6 bases and J 1 base, with 16 bases left between them. The germline CDR1 and CDR2 sequences are MGHDK and SYGVNS. CDR3 length equals 15 residues. This chain's CDR3 is CASSVGGLPSYEQYF. CDR3 nucleotide sequence: TGTGCCAGCAGCGTTGGGGGCCTCCCTTCCTACGAGCAGTACTTC.

This clonotype has a count of ten or more. The chain combines TRBV5-1 with TRBJ2-5; 7 nucleotides line up with TRBD1. There are 16 residues in the CDR3. Germline CDR1 SGHRS, CDR2 YFSETQ. The J segment lost 1 base and the V segment lost 1 base, leaving 7 bases of the junction unmatched. The DNA of the CDR3 is TGCGCCAGCAGCTTGACCGGGACAGAAGGCCAAGAGACCCAGTACTTC. Translating it yields CASSLTGTEGQETQYF. Drawing the rest from reference TRBV5-1 and TRBJ2-5, the complete variable domain is KAGVTQTPRYLIKTRGQQVTLSCSPISGHRSVSWYQQTPGQGLQFLFEYFSETQRNKGNFPGRFSGRQFSNSRSEMNVSTLELGDSALYLCASSLTGTEGQETQYFGPGTRLLVL.

The chain is built from TRBV12-3 or TRBV12-4 and TRBJ2-1, with TRBD2 matching 13 bases. The V and J ends lost 4 bases and 8 bases, in that order; junction bases with no gene match: 11. The length of the CDR3 is 17 residues. CDR3 nucleotide sequence: TGTGCCAGCAGTTCTCCGGGACTAGCGGGAAGGGGCGATGAGCAGTTCTTC. This translates into CASSSPGLAGRGDEQFF.

The genes are TRBV29-1 and TRBJ2-7; D call uncertain. Germline V gene lookup returns CDR1 SQVTM and CDR2 ANQGSEA. The germline V and J ends were trimmed by 3 bases and 2 bases, with 11 bases remaining between them. The CDR3 loop spans 13 amino acids. The CDR3 sequence: CSVESGVAYEQYF. The CDR3 DNA is TGCAGCGTTGAGTCTGGAGTCGCCTACGAGCAGTACTTC.

This clonotype was counted only a few times. The chain carries TRBV29-1 and TRBJ2-5, with unresolved D. CDR3 length equals 19 residues. The germline V and J ends were trimmed by 2 bases and 5 bases, with 30 bases remaining between them. Germline CDR1 and CDR2: SQVTM and ANQGSEA. CDR3 loop: CSVEYASLEDGGRWETQYF. Here the CDR3 DNA reads TGCAGCGTTGAATATGCCTCTCTTGAAGACGGTGGCAGGTGGGAGACCCAGTACTTC.

J is TRBJ1-3 and V is TRBV12-3 or TRBV12-4; 9 bases are a match to TRBD1. V lost 7 bases and J lost 14; bases outside the gene matches: 9. The CDR3 sequence is 12 residues long. Here the CDR3 DNA reads TGTGCCAGCAACTTAAATGGACAGGGGCTATATTTT. Translation gives CASNLNGQGLYF.

In its sample, this clonotype was seen many times. The chain recombines TRBV7-9 with TRBJ1-5; D is possibly TRBD1 (5 bases). This CDR3 is built from 14 residues. The V end was cut by 5 bases, the J end by 3 bases, with 11 bases between. CDR1 is SEHNR and CDR2 is FQNEAQ in the germline V gene (reference sequence). CDR3 DNA sequence: TGTGCCAGCAGCCCCCGGGGGTTCAATCAGCCCCAGCATTTT. Amino acid sequence: CASSPRGFNQPQHF.

This clonotype was counted only a few times. This chain joins TRBV5-1 and TRBJ1-1, with D perhaps matching TRBD1 (6 bases). Trimming removed 0 bases at V and 5 bases at J, with 11 bases between. CDR1 and CDR2 (germline): SGHRS, YFSETQ. The CDR3 sequence is 14 residues long. CDR3 amino acids: CASSLEDRRTEAFF. The DNA for the CDR3 is TGCGCCAGCAGCTTGGAGGACAGACGGACTGAAGCTTTCTTT.

The chain employs TRBV2 and TRBJ2-1; TRBD2 aligns across 10 bases. Trimming cost V 10 bases and J 5 bases; bases outside gene matches: 23. This CDR3 is built from 19 residues. Germline values: CDR1 SNHLY, CDR2 FYNNEI. In nucleotides, the CDR3 is TGTGCCATCAGCCCAGGATCCAGGGCACTAGCGGGAATAAACAATGAGCAGTTCTTC. This encodes CAISPGSRALAGINNEQFF.

In its sample, this clonotype was seen a few times. The V gene is TRBV29-1, the J gene TRBJ1-1, with 10 bases matching TRBD1. Per the germline V gene, CDR1 is SQVTM and CDR2 is ANQGSEA. This CDR3 region has 17 residues. J lost 7 bases, V lost 4 bases, and 18 bases had no gene match. The CDR3 DNA reads TGCAGCGTTGTGTGGGCCAGACAGGGGGCGCCCCGACATGAAGCTTTCTTT. This gives the protein CSVVWARQGAPRHEAFF.

This clonotype occurred many times. This chain connects TRBV12-3 or TRBV12-4 to TRBJ2-3; no definite D call. Between the trimmed V and J ends, which lost 1 base and 2 bases, there was a span of 19 bases. The CDR3 extends over 18 amino acids. For the CDR3, the DNA is TGTGCCAGCAGTTTAGGGCTGCGTCCTATTGGGAACACAGATACGCAGTATTTT. Protein: CASSLGLRPIGNTDTQYF.

This clonotype has more than one count but fewer than ten. This sequence joins TRBV4-1 and TRBJ1-4; 7 bases agree with TRBD1. Per germline, CDR1 MGHRA and CDR2 YSYEKL. The CDR3 contains 14 residues. J lost 8 bases, V lost 3 bases, and 6 bases had no gene match. CDR3 sequence reads: CASSQTGLREKLFF. The CDR3 region has the DNA TGCGCCAGCAGCCAGACAGGGTTACGGGAAAAACTGTTTTTT.